The present TCR beta chain was sequenced within a study of technical replicates of blood from four donors. The assay was immunoSEQ multiplex PCR, and TCRdb's table has in-frame clones only and misses some. The table records 75,000 or so clones, 85% to 95% of them present only once. The junction had 12 bases not matched to a gene; V was cut back by 5 bases and J by 6 bases. The CDR3 is 16 residues long. CDR1 is MDHEN, CDR2 SYDVKM, per germline. This chain joins TRBV28 and TRBJ2-1; 8 bases match TRBD2. The source of this sequence is a human donor in good health. Input material: T cells isolated from PBMCs. The CDR3 sequence: CASSQNEREWVNEQFF. CDR3 coding DNA: TGTGCCAGCAGTCAGAATGAGCGGGAGTGGGTCAATGAGCAGTTCTTC. The variable domain in full, completed from reference TRBV28 and TRBJ2-1, reads DVKVTQSSRYLVKRTGEKVFLECVQDMDHENMFWYRQDPGLGLRLIYFSYDVKMKEKGDIPEGYSVSREKKERFSLILESASTNQTSMYLCASSQNEREWVNEQFFGPGTRLTVL.